The 7 T cell receptor beta chains listed next were all sequenced from one sample in a study of chemoradiotherapy in HPV16-positive cancers. The protocol was immunoSEQ multiplex PCR, while the TCRdb copy is restricted to in-frame clones and leaves out a portion. Of 8,500 to 9,000 clones listed, around two thirds are singletons. The sample here was taken from a patient who underwent chemoradiotherapy. Every receptor here comes from a human donor with HPV-associated anogenital cancer.

V is TRBV28 and J is TRBJ1-5, with unresolved D. Trimming took off 6 bases at V and 4 bases at J, with 16 bases between the two ends. Germline CDR1 reads MDHEN; CDR2 reads SYDVKM. The CDR3 contains 15 residues. The CDR3 region has the DNA TGTGCCAGCAGCCCCACCTGGGTCCTTAATCAGCCCCAGCATTTT. Translated, it gives CASSPTWVLNQPQHF. The full variable domain, rest sourced from reference TRBV28 and TRBJ1-5, is DVKVTQSSRYLVKRTGEKVFLECVQDMDHENMFWYRQDPGLGLRLIYFSYDVKMKEKGDIPEGYSVSREKKERFSLILESASTNQTSMYLCASSPTWVLNQPQHFGDGTRLSIL.

The chain joins TRBV2 to TRBJ2-5; the match to TRBD2 covers 14 bases. The CDR3 is made up of 15 amino acids. J was trimmed by 5 bases and V by 6 bases; bases with no gene match: 5. Germline V CDR1 and CDR2: SNHLY, FYNNEI. The CDR3 region is CASSRLAGGWETQYF. The CDR3 nucleotides read TGTGCCAGCAGCCGACTAGCGGGAGGGTGGGAGACCCAGTACTTC.

This chain joins TRBV6-6 and TRBJ2-5; 13 nucleotides align to TRBD2. Germline values: CDR1 MNHNY, CDR2 SVGAGI (reference sequence). This CDR3 comprises 15 residues. Losses at the gene ends were 6 bases for V and 4 bases for J; bases not matched to a gene: 5. CDR3 in DNA: TGTGCCAGCAGACTAGCGGGAGGGCCTAGAGAGACCCAGTACTTC. As protein: CASRLAGGPRETQYF.

The chain joins TRBV19 to TRBJ2-3; D not certain. This CDR3 spans 15 amino acids. The germline CDR1 and CDR2 sequences are LNHDA and SQIVND (reference sequence). Deletions cut 7 bases from V and 2 bases from J, with 16 bases between. CDR3 DNA: TGTGCCAGTATATTAAGTAGCCGGTACACAGATACGCAGTATTTT. Translation gives CASILSSRYTDTQYF.

This clone was seen only a few times. The V and J genes are TRBV5-1 and TRBJ2-1; 7 positions agree with TRBD1. This CDR3 spans 14 amino acids. V lost 0 bases and J lost 6; bases outside the gene matches: 3. Germline V gives CDR1 SGHRS, CDR2 YFSETQ. The chain's CDR3 is CASSLGDSTNEQFF. CDR3 coding DNA: TGCGCCAGCAGCTTGGGGGACAGTACCAATGAGCAGTTCTTC.

The chain recombines TRBV30 with TRBJ2-5, with 14 bases aligning to TRBD2. There are 16 residues in the CDR3. From germline, CDR1 is GTSNPN and CDR2 SVGIG (reference sequence). V gave up 5 bases and J gave up 6 bases; unmatched junction bases: 11. DNA of the CDR3: TGTGCCTGGGCCGGAGGTAGGACTAGCGGGAGGAAGACCCAGTACTTC. It yields the protein CAWAGGRTSGRKTQYF.

The chain combines TRBV28 with TRBJ2-1, with 9 positions matching TRBD2. Germline V gives CDR1 MDHEN, CDR2 SYDVKM. The CDR3 is 21 residues long. With V trimmed by 3 bases and J by 2 bases, 20 bases remained unmatched. Here the CDR3 DNA reads TGTGCCAGCAGTTTTTCTCTCCTTCGGACTAGCGAGAAGGAGGCCTACAATGAGCAGTTCTTC. Translating gives CASSFSLLRTSEKEAYNEQFF.